A selection of T cell receptor beta chains follows, all from one sample in a study of blood T cell repertoires in COVID-19. Libraries were prepared by immunoSEQ multiplex PCR; TCRdb keeps only in-frame clonotypes and omits some of them. The sample includes 150,000 to 180,000 clones, under 85% of them seen just once. Sequenced sample: peripheral blood. The receptors stem from a man aged 55 to 70 with COVID-19, enrolled during active disease. Each CDR3 is given with its conserved first and last residue. A D gene is named only where the DNA matches it firmly. Expanded clones get a size class; other rows say once, few or many, or leave the size out.

cdr3_aa: CASSIDGTSPVGEKLFF; cdr3_nt: TGTGCCAGTAGTATAGACGGGACATCGCCTGTAGGTGAAAAACTGTTTTTT; v_call: TRBV19; j_call: TRBJ1-4; clone_size: few; d_call: -
cdr3_aa: CASSLAPGLSYEQYF; cdr3_nt: TGTGCCAGCAGCCTCGCACCGGGATTATCCTACGAGCAGTACTTC; v_call: TRBV3-1/TRBV3-2; j_call: TRBJ2-7; clone_size: -; d_call: -
cdr3_aa: CASSGGQGSNQPQHF; cdr3_nt: TGTGCCAGCAGTGGGGGACAGGGGAGCAATCAGCCCCAGCATTTT; v_call: TRBV6-6; j_call: TRBJ1-5; clone_size: few; d_call: TRBD1
cdr3_aa: CASSSNRGNEKLFF; cdr3_nt: TGTGCCAGCTCATCAAACAGGGGGAATGAAAAACTGTTTTTT; v_call: TRBV18; j_call: TRBJ1-4; clone_size: -; d_call: TRBD1
cdr3_aa: CASSLGATNEKLFF; cdr3_nt: TGTGCCAGCAGCTTAGGAGCAACTAATGAAAAACTGTTTTTT; v_call: TRBV11-2; j_call: TRBJ1-4; clone_size: -; d_call: -
cdr3_aa: CASSFGRKETQYF; cdr3_nt: TGTGCCAGCAGTTTTGGCAGAAAAGAGACCCAGTACTTC; v_call: TRBV12-3/TRBV12-4; j_call: TRBJ2-5; clone_size: -; d_call: -
cdr3_aa: CASSPSGTGNEKLFF; cdr3_nt: TGTGCCAGCAGCCCAAGCGGGACAGGGAATGAAAAACTGTTTTTT; v_call: TRBV4-2; j_call: TRBJ1-4; clone_size: few; d_call: TRBD1
cdr3_aa: CASSQESASGRSIGELFF; cdr3_nt: TGTGCCAGCAGCCAAGAGTCGGCTAGCGGGAGGTCCATCGGGGAGCTGTTTTTT; v_call: TRBV4-2; j_call: TRBJ2-2; clone_size: -; d_call: TRBD2
cdr3_aa: CASSLATSGGQETQYF; cdr3_nt: TGTGCCAGCAGCCTAGCGACTAGCGGGGGACAAGAGACCCAGTACTTC; v_call: TRBV6-2/TRBV6-3; j_call: TRBJ2-5; clone_size: -; d_call: TRBD2
cdr3_aa: CASSRYDRGTNYGYTF; cdr3_nt: TGTGCCAGCAGTAGATACGACAGGGGGACTAACTATGGCTACACCTTC; v_call: TRBV27; j_call: TRBJ1-2; clone_size: -; d_call: TRBD1
cdr3_aa: CASSQGNQPQHF; cdr3_nt: TGTGCCAGCAGTCAGGGTAATCAGCCCCAGCATTTT; v_call: TRBV6-5; j_call: TRBJ1-5; clone_size: -; d_call: -
cdr3_aa: CSVGAQPRDEQYF; cdr3_nt: TGCAGCGTTGGAGCACAGCCTCGCGACGAGCAGTACTTC; v_call: TRBV29-1; j_call: TRBJ2-7; clone_size: -; d_call: -
cdr3_aa: CASSQGWAGVNEKLFF; cdr3_nt: TGTGCCAGCAGCCAAGGTTGGGCAGGCGTTAATGAAAAACTGTTTTTT; v_call: TRBV3-1/TRBV3-2; j_call: TRBJ1-4; clone_size: -; d_call: -
cdr3_aa: CASSLAESLQGEFNQPQHF; cdr3_nt: TGTGCCAGCAGCTTAGCCGAGAGCCTACAGGGGGAGTTCAATCAGCCCCAGCATTTT; v_call: TRBV7-8; j_call: TRBJ1-5; clone_size: -; d_call: TRBD1
cdr3_aa: CASSSGDLNTEAFF; cdr3_nt: TGCGCCAGCAGCTCCGGGGACTTGAACACTGAAGCTTTCTTT; v_call: TRBV5-1; j_call: TRBJ1-1; clone_size: -; d_call: -
cdr3_aa: CATIVHLEEGGYTF; cdr3_nt: TGTGCCACCATCGTGCATCTCGAAGAGGGTGGCTACACCTTC; v_call: TRBV6-5; j_call: TRBJ1-2; clone_size: -; d_call: -
cdr3_aa: CASSLDRGAGGNTIYF; cdr3_nt: TGTGCCAGCAGCTTGGACCGGGGGGCAGGTGGAAACACCATATATTTT; v_call: TRBV5-6; j_call: TRBJ1-3; clone_size: -; d_call: -
cdr3_aa: CASRQGTDSGGELFF; cdr3_nt: TGTGCCAGCAGGCAAGGGACAGACAGTGGGGGGGAGCTGTTTTTT; v_call: TRBV6-5; j_call: TRBJ2-2; clone_size: -; d_call: TRBD1
cdr3_aa: CASSLGGRLWANVLTF; cdr3_nt: TGTGCCAGCAGCTTGGGGGGCAGACTCTGGGCCAACGTCCTGACTTTC; v_call: TRBV5-5; j_call: TRBJ2-6; clone_size: -; d_call: -
cdr3_aa: CASSLVTGGIMNTEAFF; cdr3_nt: TGCGCCAGCAGCTTGGTTACAGGGGGCATTATGAACACTGAAGCTTTCTTT; v_call: TRBV5-1; j_call: TRBJ1-1; clone_size: -; d_call: TRBD1
cdr3_aa: CASSFGGEPNQPQHF; cdr3_nt: TGTGCCAGCAGTTTCGGTGGGGAGCCAAATCAGCCCCAGCATTTT; v_call: TRBV6-5; j_call: TRBJ1-5; clone_size: once; d_call: -
cdr3_aa: CASSNRGQADQPQHF; cdr3_nt: TGTGCCAGCAGTAACAGGGGGCAGGCGGATCAGCCCCAGCATTTT; v_call: TRBV6-6; j_call: TRBJ1-5; clone_size: -; d_call: TRBD1
cdr3_aa: CSVGQGAQPQHF; cdr3_nt: TGCAGCGTGGGACAGGGTGCTCAGCCCCAGCATTTT; v_call: TRBV29-1; j_call: TRBJ1-5; clone_size: -; d_call: TRBD1
cdr3_aa: CASSKTGARDTEAFF; cdr3_nt: TGCGCCAGCAGTAAAACAGGGGCCAGGGACACTGAAGCTTTCTTT; v_call: TRBV5-1; j_call: TRBJ1-1; clone_size: -; d_call: TRBD1
cdr3_aa: CASSPVWTGSNEQYF; cdr3_nt: TGTGCCAGTAGCCCCGTTTGGACAGGGTCAAACGAGCAGTACTTC; v_call: TRBV19; j_call: TRBJ2-7; clone_size: -; d_call: TRBD1
cdr3_aa: CASRWGTPNTGELFF; cdr3_nt: TGTGCCAGCAGGTGGGGCACACCGAACACCGGGGAGCTGTTTTTT; v_call: TRBV27; j_call: TRBJ2-2; clone_size: -; d_call: -
cdr3_aa: CASSLSTGGFEKLFF; cdr3_nt: TGTGCCAGCAGTCTATCGACAGGGGGCTTTGAAAAACTGTTTTTT; v_call: TRBV27; j_call: TRBJ1-4; clone_size: -; d_call: TRBD1
cdr3_aa: CASTSGGTRVQSF; cdr3_nt: TGTGCCAGCACCTCAGGAGGGACTAGGGTTCAGTCGTTT; v_call: TRBV12-3/TRBV12-4; j_call: TRBJ2-3; clone_size: -; d_call: TRBD2
cdr3_aa: CATSRQAGSNQPQHF; cdr3_nt: TGTGCCACCAGCAGACAGGCGGGAAGCAATCAGCCCCAGCATTTT; v_call: TRBV15; j_call: TRBJ1-5; clone_size: -; d_call: -
cdr3_aa: CASRPGQGFTDTQYF; cdr3_nt: TGTGCCAGTAGACCGGGACAGGGATTCACAGATACGCAGTATTTT; v_call: TRBV19; j_call: TRBJ2-3; clone_size: -; d_call: TRBD1
cdr3_aa: CASSTRQASQKLFF; cdr3_nt: TGTGCCAGTAGTACCCGACAGGCCTCCCAAAAACTGTTTTTT; v_call: TRBV19; j_call: TRBJ1-4; clone_size: -; d_call: -
cdr3_aa: CASSPHGTSGGDEQFF; cdr3_nt: TGTGCCAGCAGCCCCCACGGGACTAGCGGGGGTGATGAGCAGTTCTTC; v_call: TRBV6-2/TRBV6-3; j_call: TRBJ2-1; clone_size: -; d_call: TRBD2
cdr3_aa: CASSYGGGGQRNQPQHF; cdr3_nt: TGTGCCAGCAGTTATGGGGGAGGTGGGCAGAGGAATCAGCCCCAGCATTTT; v_call: TRBV6-2/TRBV6-3; j_call: TRBJ1-5; clone_size: -; d_call: -
cdr3_aa: CASSRGEVTIGELFF; cdr3_nt: TGTGCCAGCAGCCGGGGCGAAGTTACCATCGGGGAGCTGTTTTTT; v_call: TRBV14; j_call: TRBJ2-2; clone_size: few; d_call: -
cdr3_aa: CASRLTVNYGYTF; cdr3_nt: TGTGCCAGCAGACTTACAGTTAACTATGGCTACACCTTC; v_call: TRBV6-5; j_call: TRBJ1-2; clone_size: -; d_call: -
cdr3_aa: CASSPTGGRGEAFF; cdr3_nt: TGTGCCAGCAGCCCGACTGGAGGGAGGGGAGAAGCTTTCTTT; v_call: TRBV3-1/TRBV3-2; j_call: TRBJ1-1; clone_size: -; d_call: -
cdr3_aa: CASSLELRGDTQYF; cdr3_nt: TGTGCCAGCAGCTTAGAACTAAGGGGGGATACGCAGTATTTT; v_call: TRBV7-9; j_call: TRBJ2-3; clone_size: -; d_call: -
cdr3_aa: CSVNRDGYTF; cdr3_nt: TGCAGCGTGAACAGGGATGGCTACACCTTC; v_call: TRBV29-1; j_call: TRBJ1-2; clone_size: once; d_call: -
cdr3_aa: CASSLQRASGSETQYF; cdr3_nt: TGTGCCAGCAGCTTACAACGGGCTAGCGGGAGCGAGACCCAGTACTTC; v_call: TRBV7-3; j_call: TRBJ2-5; clone_size: -; d_call: TRBD2
cdr3_aa: CSARLSLEAFF; cdr3_nt: TGCAGTGCTAGACTAAGCCTTGAAGCTTTCTTT; v_call: TRBV20-1; j_call: TRBJ1-1; clone_size: -; d_call: -
cdr3_aa: CASSPDRGQSSPLHF; cdr3_nt: TGTGCCAGCAGCCCGGACAGGGGGCAATCTTCACCCCTCCACTTT; v_call: TRBV7-9; j_call: TRBJ1-6; clone_size: -; d_call: TRBD1
cdr3_aa: CASSFRSETQYF; cdr3_nt: TGTGCCAGCAGCTTCCGTAGTGAGACCCAGTACTTC; v_call: TRBV7-9; j_call: TRBJ2-5; clone_size: -; d_call: -
cdr3_aa: CASSETSGGYGYTF; cdr3_nt: TGTGCCAGCAGTGAAACTTCTGGTGGCTATGGCTACACCTTC; v_call: TRBV6-1; j_call: TRBJ1-2; clone_size: -; d_call: -
cdr3_aa: CASSKVGQGKGNTIYF; cdr3_nt: TGTGCCAGCAGCAAAGTCGGACAGGGGAAAGGAAACACCATATATTTT; v_call: TRBV21-1; j_call: TRBJ1-3; clone_size: -; d_call: -
cdr3_aa: CASSPGQGGLETQYF; cdr3_nt: TGTGCCAGCTCACCCGGTCAGGGGGGCTTAGAGACCCAGTACTTC; v_call: TRBV18; j_call: TRBJ2-5; clone_size: -; d_call: -
cdr3_aa: CASSYAGGSSYEQYF; cdr3_nt: TGTGCCAGCAGTTACGCGGGGGGGAGCTCCTACGAGCAGTACTTC; v_call: TRBV6-5; j_call: TRBJ2-7; clone_size: -; d_call: TRBD2
cdr3_aa: CASSSPGTSGFF; cdr3_nt: TGTGCCAGCAGCTCGCCCGGGACTAGCGGGTTCTTC; v_call: TRBV7-9; j_call: TRBJ2-1; clone_size: -; d_call: TRBD2
cdr3_aa: CASSEEGTTVRPQHF; cdr3_nt: TGTGCCAGCAGTGAAGAAGGGACTACGGTGCGGCCCCAGCATTTT; v_call: TRBV6-1; j_call: TRBJ1-5; clone_size: -; d_call: -
cdr3_aa: CASSDSQGLYTEAFF; cdr3_nt: TGTGCCAGCAGTGACTCACAGGGGTTGTACACTGAAGCTTTCTTT; v_call: TRBV2; j_call: TRBJ1-1; clone_size: -; d_call: TRBD1
cdr3_aa: CASRRGGKGEQYF; cdr3_nt: TGTGCCAGCCGACGAGGGGGCAAGGGCGAGCAGTACTTC; v_call: TRBV6-5; j_call: TRBJ2-7; clone_size: -; d_call: TRBD1
cdr3_aa: CASSEEVNQSQGVSQPQHF; cdr3_nt: TGTGCCAGCAGTGAAGAAGTAAATCAGTCGCAGGGGGTAAGTCAGCCCCAGCATTTT; v_call: TRBV6-1; j_call: TRBJ1-5; clone_size: -; d_call: TRBD1
cdr3_aa: CASSPAGQGFYSPLHF; cdr3_nt: TGTGCCAGCAGCCCCGCAGGACAGGGATTTTATTCACCCCTCCACTTT; v_call: TRBV7-9; j_call: TRBJ1-6; clone_size: -; d_call: TRBD1
cdr3_aa: CASSVDFSGNTIYF; cdr3_nt: TGTGCCAGCAGCGTGGACTTCTCTGGAAACACCATATATTTT; v_call: TRBV9; j_call: TRBJ1-3; clone_size: -; d_call: -
cdr3_aa: CASSLDPSGDYGYTF; cdr3_nt: TGTGCCAGCAGCCTAGACCCCTCCGGGGACTATGGCTACACCTTC; v_call: TRBV7-2; j_call: TRBJ1-2; clone_size: -; d_call: -
cdr3_aa: CASSQGRTVTEAFF; cdr3_nt: TGCGCCAGCAGCCAAGGAAGGACAGTCACTGAAGCTTTCTTT; v_call: TRBV4-1; j_call: TRBJ1-1; clone_size: few; d_call: -
cdr3_aa: CASRRLAGPTYEQYF; cdr3_nt: TGCGCCAGCAGACGGCTAGCGGGACCAACCTACGAGCAGTACTTC; v_call: TRBV5-1; j_call: TRBJ2-7; clone_size: few; d_call: TRBD2